This TCR beta chain originates from a study of blood T cells in healthy people across ages. For the second PCR, which ran for 7 to 11 cycles, a sample-barcoded 5' primer and a J-beta primer mix were used. TCRdb re-called the 5' RACE reads with MiXCR, one entry per CDR3 protein. Here the sample spans approximately 960,000 distinct CDR3 sequences, 25% to 30% being singletons. In germline, CDR1 is SGHNT, CDR2 YYREEE (reference sequence). The CDR3 consists of 14 residues. V lost 3 bases and J lost 5; bases outside the gene matches: 4. Study-level results: CMV status of donors was not determined, possibly confounding expanded clonotype changes.

With regard to this clonotype: Its antigen is unknown.

These data were also filed under a second study, of T cells of mothers and their children.

The receptor comes from a woman in her thirties or forties in good health. The sequenced material came from blood. The chain is built from TRBV5-4 and TRBJ2-3; 9 nucleotides match TRBD1. The chain's CDR3 is CASSSDRGGDTQYF. The CDR3 nucleotides are TGTGCCAGCAGCTCAGACAGGGGGGGAGATACGCAGTATTTT.